These 20 T cell receptor beta chains originate from one sample sequenced in a study of T cell responses to AZD1222 COVID-19 vaccine. Repertoires were generated with immunoSEQ multiplex PCR, while TCRdb's copy carries only in-frame clones and drops some. The table includes fewer than 300,000 clones, more than 80% detected once. Sequenced material: peripheral blood, taken on day 0 of AZD1222 vaccination. The receptors were gathered from an adult in good health.

The genes are TRBV3-1 (or the pseudogene TRBV3-2) and TRBJ2-5; 12 nucleotides match TRBD2. Germline V lookup: CDR1 LGHDT, CDR2 YNNKEL (reference sequence). The CDR3 totals 15 residues. The ends lost 6 bases at V and 4 bases at J; junction bases unmatched: 6. This chain's CDR3 is CASRPSGGAGETQYF. As DNA, the CDR3 is TGTGCCAGCAGGCCTAGCGGGGGGGCCGGAGAGACCCAGTACTTC.

This rearrangement joins TRBV9 to TRBJ2-1; D is ambiguous. The V gene lost 1 base and the J gene lost 7 bases, with 18 bases spanning the gap. CDR1 SGDLS and CDR2 YYNGEE come from the germline V gene. The CDR3 contains 16 residues. CDR3 residues: CASSVREANYGNEQFF. The CDR3 DNA is TGTGCCAGCAGCGTACGAGAGGCTAACTACGGTAATGAGCAGTTCTTC. Full variable domain (outside the CDR3, taken from reference TRBV9 and TRBJ2-1): DSGVTQTPKHLITATGQRVTLRCSPRSGDLSVYWYQQSLDQGLQFLIQYYNGEERAKGNILERFSAQQFPDLHSELNLSSLELGDSALYFCASSVREANYGNEQFFGPGTRLTVL.

The chain combines TRBV5-3 with TRBJ2-7; D might be TRBD1 (5 bases). TRBV5-3 is an open reading frame whose function is uncertain. V was trimmed by 4 bases and J by 5 bases, leaving 16 bases between them. This CDR3 comprises 14 residues. The CDR3 bases are TGTGCCAGAAGCCCCGAGGCAGGGCGGAACGAGCAGTACTTC. This gives the protein CARSPEAGRNEQYF.

This sequence joins TRBV16 and TRBJ1-5; D is possibly TRBD1 (5 bases). Germline-derived CDR1 and CDR2 are KGHSY and FQNENV. Trimming cost V 7 bases and J 8 bases, with 18 bases left between them. The CDR3 has 14 residues. CDR3 region: CASKRGGGIEPQHF. CDR3 bases: TGTGCCAGCAAAAGAGGCGGGGGGATTGAGCCCCAGCATTTT.

This chain connects TRBV11-1 to TRBJ2-1; possibly TRBD1 for D (6 bases). CDR1 SGHAT and CDR2 FQDESV come from the germline V gene (reference sequence). V lost 7 bases, J lost 4 bases, and 14 bases lay in between. The CDR3 loop spans 14 amino acids. The CDR3 spells CASTIRDIYNEQFF. The CDR3 DNA reads as TGTGCCAGCACAATCCGGGACATTTACAATGAGCAGTTCTTC.

The chain combines TRBV7-9 with TRBJ2-7, with TRBD1 matching over 10 bases. After removal of 5 bases from V and 4 bases from J, the junction contained 8 bases not matched to a gene. Germline assignment: CDR1 SEHNR and CDR2 FQNEAQ (reference sequence). The CDR3 runs 15 residues. In DNA form, the CDR3 reads TGTGCCAGCAGCCCACTCCAGGGACAGGGGTACGAGCAGTACTTC. It codes for CASSPLQGQGYEQYF.

The chain employs TRBV5-1 and TRBJ1-2; possibly TRBD1 for D (5 bases). The V and J ends lost 4 bases and 8 bases respectively, with 15 bases between them. CDR1 and CDR2 from the germline V gene are SGHRS and YFSETQ. This CDR3 contains 13 residues. Here the CDR3 reads CASSPVTDRGYTF. Here the CDR3 DNA reads TGCGCCAGCAGCCCAGTAACTGACAGAGGCTACACCTTC.

This CDR3 is CAISAETLSYEQYF. The CDR3 DNA sequence: TGTGCCATCAGTGCGGAGACACTCTCCTACGAGCAGTACTTC. The V and J genes are TRBV10-3 and TRBJ2-7; D is ambiguous. This CDR3 contains 14 residues. V was shortened by 4 bases and J by 0 bases, with 10 bases between the two germline ends. Germline V gene lookup returns CDR1 ENHRY and CDR2 SYGVKD.

This clone appeared once. The chain is built from TRBV10-1 and TRBJ2-7; 7 bases map to TRBD1. Germline V CDR1 and CDR2: WNHNN, SYGVQD (reference sequence). The V gene end was trimmed by 4 bases and the J gene end by 4 bases; junction bases not matched to a gene: 10. This CDR3 comprises 15 residues. The CDR3 region is CASSGTGAGEYEQYF. CDR3 bases: TGCGCCAGCAGTGGGACAGGCGCAGGGGAATACGAGCAGTACTTC.

The V call is TRBV28, the J call TRBJ2-7, with D possibly matching TRBD2 (6 bases). V lost 6 bases to trimming and J lost 4 bases, with 19 bases between them. The CDR3 is 15 amino acids. In germline, CDR1 is MDHEN, CDR2 SYDVKM. The CDR3 reads CASRGRETPLYEQYF. The CDR3 DNA reads as TGTGCCAGCAGGGGCCGGGAGACCCCCTTATACGAGCAGTACTTC.

The chain has TRBV3-1 (or the pseudogene TRBV3-2) and TRBJ1-5; tentative D call: TRBD1 (5 bases). The CDR3 is made up of 14 amino acids. Trimming took 2 bases from V and 6 from J, leaving 11 bases between them. Germline assignment: CDR1 LGHDT and CDR2 YNNKEL (reference sequence). CDR3: CASSQRGSGQPQHF. CDR3 DNA sequence: TGTGCCAGCAGCCAAAGGGGAAGCGGTCAGCCCCAGCATTTT.

The chain recombines TRBV16 with TRBJ1-5, with 8 bases aligning to TRBD1. Germline loops: CDR1 KGHSY, CDR2 FQNENV. Trimming cost V 4 bases and J 1 base; bases outside gene matches: 3. The CDR3 length is 15 residues. The CDR3 loop is CASSPDRASNQPQHF. CDR3 DNA: TGTGCCAGCAGCCCGGACAGGGCAAGCAATCAGCCCCAGCATTTT.

The chain couples TRBV12-3 or TRBV12-4 to TRBJ2-7; 8 bases are shared with TRBD1. The CDR3 totals 13 residues. The V segment lost 5 bases and the J segment 8 bases; nucleotides outside the gene matches: 8. The CDR3 protein is CASSPRTGQKQYF. The CDR3 DNA follows: TGTGCCAGCAGTCCCCGGACAGGGCAGAAGCAGTACTTC.

The chain links TRBV30 to TRBJ2-6; D is ambiguous. This CDR3 spans 15 amino acids. V shed 1 base and J shed 2 bases, with 9 bases lying between them. CDR1 is GTSNPN and CDR2 is SVGIG in the germline V gene (reference sequence). CDR3 in DNA: TGTGCCTGGAGTGAAAGGCGAACTGGGGCCAACGTCCTGACTTTC. It codes for CAWSERRTGANVLTF.

For the CDR3, the DNA is TGTGCCAGCAGTGCCACAGGGAACACTGAAGCTTTCTTT. Amino acids: CASSATGNTEAFF. The V call is TRBV6-4, the J call TRBJ1-1, with a weak D call TRBD1 (5 bases). Germline V gene lookup returns CDR1 MRHNA and CDR2 SNTAGT. The CDR3 covers 13 residues. Deletions cut 4 bases from V and 1 base from J, with 7 bases between.

The V gene is TRBV28, the J gene TRBJ1-2; D not certain. The CDR3 consists of 15 residues. CDR1 MDHEN and CDR2 SYDVKM come from the germline V gene. V was clipped by 2 bases and J by 0 bases, with 10 bases between them. CDR3 protein: CASSLQGSANYGYTF. The CDR3 nucleotides are TGTGCCAGCAGTTTACAAGGATCTGCTAACTATGGCTACACCTTC.

The chain combines TRBV19 with TRBJ1-4; 9 bases are a match to TRBD1. The CDR3 has 15 amino acids. After removal of 7 bases from V and 5 bases from J, the junction contained 8 bases not matched to a gene. Germline loops: CDR1 LNHDA, CDR2 SQIVND (reference sequence). Here the CDR3 DNA reads TGTGCCAGTACTTCATCCGGGACAGGGAATGAAAAACTGTTTTTT. This codes for CASTSSGTGNEKLFF.

This clone was seen just once. The chain combines TRBV2 with TRBJ2-3, with a weak D call TRBD2 (5 bases). The germline CDR1 and CDR2 sequences are SNHLY and FYNNEI. V lost 4 bases to trimming and J lost 0 bases, with 8 bases between them. This CDR3 has 14 amino acids. CDR3 sequence reads: CASSVRGSTDTQYF. In DNA form, the CDR3 reads TGTGCCAGCAGTGTCCGGGGAAGCACAGATACGCAGTATTTT.

This chain uses TRBV7-3 with TRBJ2-2, with no clear D. Germline V gene data show CDR1 as SGHTA and CDR2 as FQGTGA. V lost 5 bases and J 7 bases, leaving 14 bases between the germline ends. This CDR3 comprises 14 residues. The CDR3 DNA sequence: TGTGCCAGCAGCCCTGGTAGGCCCGGCGGGGAGCTGTTTTTT. Amino acid sequence: CASSPGRPGGELFF.

This chain uses TRBV4-3 with TRBJ1-3; 10 bases are shared with TRBD1. The CDR3 covers 15 residues. Germline CDR1 reads LGHNA; CDR2 reads YSLEER. J lost 4 bases, V lost 4 bases, and 4 bases had no gene match. The CDR3 region has the DNA TGCGCCAGCAGCCCCGGGACAGGGGACGGAAACACCATATATTTT. Its translation: CASSPGTGDGNTIYF.